The clone carrying this TCR beta chain was seen at least ten times. Its antigen is as yet unknown. The sample is drawn from a study of T cells in Graves' hyperthyroidism and ophthalmopathy. Notes on the study in general: For ophthalmopathy, model prediction preceded onset by a median about 6 months.

The source material, RNA transcripts, was used to amplify TCR beta CDR3 regions. An initial round of RT-PCR targeting the TCR CDR3 relied on the HTBI primer set. A single record per CDR3 protein comes from TCRdb applying MiXCR to the multiplex PCR reads. Of around 450,000 distinct CDR3 sequences in the sample, around 15% were seen once. Germline assignment: CDR1 MDHEN and CDR2 SYDVKM. V was shortened by 5 bases and J by 0 bases, with 14 bases between the two germline ends. The CDR3 sequence is 15 residues long. This clonotype originated in a woman younger than 35 with Graves' hyperthyroidism. The rearrangement uses TRBV28 and TRBJ2-7, with D perhaps TRBD2 (6 bases). Sequenced sample: blood. Written as DNA, the CDR3 is TGTGCCAGCAGTCCGCTCGGGACTGGCTCCTACGAGCAGTACTTC. Translation: CASSPLGTGSYEQYF.